These T cell receptor beta chains were read from a single sample in a study of response to subunit inactivated influenza vaccine. Each CDR3 protein is one row after TCRdb ran MiXCR on the RT-PCR reads. The data hold about 310,000 distinct CDR3 sequences, with roughly 20% observed a single time. The sequences come from PBMCs from blood, collected approximately 20 months after vaccination. Every receptor here comes from a man aged 50-75 years who received an inactivated influenza vaccine. Each CDR3 is given with its conserved first and last residue. A D gene is named only where the DNA matches it firmly. Rows give clone size only sometimes, using once, few, many, or a class for an expanded clone.

TRBJ1-5 TRBV2 NA NA CASREGRWGNQPQHF TGTGCCAGCAGGGAAGGGAGGTGGGGCAATCAGCCCCAGCATTTT
TRBJ1-2 TRBV6-5 NA few CASSYGGEGGYTF TGTGCCAGCAGTTACGGCGGTGAGGGCGGCTACACCTTC
TRBJ1-5 TRBV10-3 NA NA CAISQDWSNQPQHF TGTGCCATCAGCCAGGACTGGAGCAATCAGCCCCAGCATTTT
TRBJ2-1 TRBV5-1 TRBD1 NA CASCPGTGAPGEQFF TGCGCCAGCTGCCCCGGGACAGGGGCCCCCGGTGAGCAGTTCTTC
TRBJ1-4 TRBV28 NA many CASSFSWALSATNEKLFF TGTGCCAGCAGTTTTAGCTGGGCACTATCAGCAACTAATGAAAAACTGTTTTTT
TRBJ2-7 TRBV7-2 NA NA CASSSVPTYEQYF TGTGCCAGCAGCTCCGTGCCCACCTACGAGCAGTACTTC
TRBJ2-3 TRBV20-1 NA few CSAPGPTRTDTQYF TGCAGTGCCCCGGGCCCCACACGCACAGATACGCAGTATTTT
TRBJ1-2 TRBV24-1 NA many CATSDGMSQGGYTF TGTGCCACCAGTGATGGGATGAGTCAGGGTGGCTACACCTTC
TRBJ1-5 TRBV18 NA few CASSPGRDKPQHF TGTGCCAGCTCACCGGGGAGAGATAAGCCCCAGCATTTT
TRBJ2-2 TRBV18 NA NA CASSPQLGTNTGELFF TGTGCCAGCTCACCACAGCTAGGGACGAACACCGGGGAGCTGTTTTTT
TRBJ2-1 TRBV20-1 NA NA CSARSADELSYNEQFF TGCAGTGCTAGATCCGCGGATGAGCTCTCCTACAATGAGCAGTTCTTC
TRBJ1-5 TRBV27 NA few CASSSSRGQPQHF TGTGCCAGCAGTTCCTCCAGGGGCCAGCCCCAGCATTTT
TRBJ1-1 TRBV28 NA few CASRLGGVNTEAFF TGTGCCAGCAGACTTGGGGGTGTGAACACTGAAGCTTTCTTT
TRBJ1-3 TRBV3-1 NA few CASSQDPLAGNTIYF TGTGCCAGCAGCCAAGACCCCTTAGCTGGAAACACCATATATTTT
TRBJ1-2 TRBV6-1 NA NA CASSGRFYGYTF TGTGCCAGCAGTGGTCGATTCTATGGCTACACCTTC
TRBJ1-2 TRBV12-3/TRBV12-4 NA NA CASSGAAYGYTF TGTGCCAGCAGTGGGGCTGCCTATGGCTACACCTTC
TRBJ2-3 TRBV12-3/TRBV12-4 TRBD2 NA CASSLLAGEADTQYF TGTGCCAGCAGTCTACTAGCGGGGGAAGCAGATACGCAGTATTTT
TRBJ2-7 TRBV29-1 TRBD2 NA CSVEGLAGAYEQYF TGCAGCGTTGAAGGTCTAGCGGGCGCCTACGAGCAGTACTTC
TRBJ1-2 TRBV20-1 NA many CSARDLRGPNYGYTF TGCAGTGCTAGAGATCTAAGAGGGCCGAACTATGGCTACACCTTC
TRBJ1-1 TRBV28 NA few CASSRLSGVGEAFF TGTGCCAGCAGTAGGTTGTCGGGGGTTGGTGAAGCTTTCTTT
TRBJ2-1 TRBV7-6 NA medium-sized CASSLGTSNYNEQFF TGTGCCAGCAGCTTAGGAACTAGTAACTACAATGAGCAGTTCTTC
TRBJ2-2 TRBV29-1 TRBD2 NA CSGGTSGRTGELFF TGCAGCGGGGGGACTAGCGGGAGGACCGGGGAGCTGTTTTTT
TRBJ2-4 TRBV7-9 NA NA CASTSGALAKNIQYF TGTGCCAGCACCTCAGGGGCTCTAGCCAAAAACATTCAGTACTTC
TRBJ1-3 TRBV9 NA few CASSVDSLGNTIYF TGTGCCAGCAGCGTCGATTCCCTTGGAAACACCATATATTTT
TRBJ1-2 TRBV7-8 TRBD1 few CASSAGTGPFYGYTF TGTGCCAGCAGCGCCGGGACAGGTCCCTTCTATGGCTACACCTTC
TRBJ2-2 TRBV15 NA few CATRYNGELFF TGTGCCACCAGGTACAACGGGGAGCTGTTTTTT
TRBJ1-3 TRBV7-6 NA few CASSLGSQGSGNTIYF TGTGCCAGCAGCTTAGGCTCTCAGGGCTCTGGAAACACCATATATTTT
TRBJ1-2 TRBV6-2/TRBV6-3 NA NA CASGGGMYCYTF TGTGCCAGCGGAGGCGGGATGTATTGCTACACCTTC
TRBJ1-6 TRBV7-2 TRBD1 many CASSLEPGTANSPLHF TGTGCCAGCAGCTTAGAGCCCGGGACAGCTAATTCACCCCTCCACTTT
TRBJ2-3 TRBV10-3 NA NA CAISESLSLGTDTQYF TGTGCCATCAGTGAGTCGCTTAGCCTGGGCACAGATACGCAGTATTTT
TRBJ2-1 TRBV11-3 NA few CASSWGNAPPFNEQFF TGTGCCAGCAGTTGGGGAAACGCCCCCCCATTCAATGAGCAGTTCTTC
TRBJ1-6 TRBV7-2 NA few CASSSVPVGPLHF TGTGCCAGCAGCTCCGTACCCGTGGGACCCCTCCACTTT
TRBJ1-5 TRBV18 NA NA CASSPGGRSNQPQHF TGTGCCAGCTCACCCGGCGGACGGAGCAATCAGCCCCAGCATTTT